This T cell receptor (beta chain) was captured in a study of shared clonotypes between healthy human individuals. As for this clone: Its antigen is currently unknown.

CDR3 length: 15 residues. CDR1 LNHDA and CDR2 SQIVND come from the germline V gene (reference sequence). The trim removed 4 bases at V and 3 bases at J, leaving 6 bases unmatched. Profiling relied on immunoSEQ multiplex PCR, and the TCRdb table lists in-frame clones only, not all of them. The sample holds about 640,000 clones, 72% seen once. Study-level results: All-four-donor shared clonotypes had higher generation probabilities than non-shared clonotypes did. Memory subsets had estimated richness that was generally smaller than that of naive subsets.

The chain joins TRBV19 to TRBJ2-4; TRBD1 matches 7 bases. The sequenced sample was memory CD4+ T cells sorted from blood. Described subset: CD45RA-negative fraction. This sequence was found in a woman aged 30 to 39 in good health. Here the CDR3 DNA reads TGTGCCAGTAGTAAGATACAGGGGAACAAAAACATTCAGTACTTC. Its protein product is CASSKIQGNKNIQYF.